These 16 T cell receptor beta chains came from one sample sequenced in a study of Ad26.COV2.S vaccination and SARS-CoV-2 variants. Clones were read by immunoSEQ multiplex PCR, and TCRdb kept only the in-frame ones, dropping some. The sample records roughly 700,000 clones, roughly 90% being singletons. Treatment in this sample: roughly 20 received Ad26.COV2.S at low or high dose, single or two shots; 5 received placebo; per-sample allocation not given. Repertoires come from day 63 after the first vaccine or placebo injection. The specimen comprised peripheral blood, sampled in a trial of Ad26.COV2.S vaccine versus placebo. All receptors derive from a person aged 18-65 years who received the Ad26.COV2.S COVID-19 vaccine or a placebo.

The rearrangement links TRBV29-1 to TRBJ1-1; no clear D. The germline CDR1 and CDR2 sequences are SQVTM and ANQGSEA. The CDR3 is made up of 13 amino acids. Between the trimmed V and J ends, which lost 7 bases and 1 base, there was a span of 13 bases. The CDR3 DNA reads TGCAGCGGCGGATCCCAATGGAACACTGAAGCTTTCTTT. Translating gives CSGGSQWNTEAFF.

The table lists this clone with a count of one. The CDR3 region is CASSSQGTLAEVAKNIQYF. The CDR3 DNA reads TGTGCCAGCAGCTCACAGGGGACATTAGCGGAGGTAGCCAAAAACATTCAGTACTTC. This sequence joins TRBV7-9 and TRBJ2-4; tentative D call: TRBD1 (7 bases). The CDR3 sequence is 19 residues long. CDR1 and CDR2 from the germline V gene are SEHNR and FQNEAQ (reference sequence). V gave up 4 bases and J gave up 0 bases, with 22 bases separating them.

This chain connects TRBV2 to TRBJ2-7, with D tentatively TRBD2 (5 bases). V was shortened by 5 bases and J by 6 bases, with 8 bases between the two germline ends. Per germline, CDR1 SNHLY and CDR2 FYNNEI. The CDR3 covers 11 residues. CDR3 sequence: CASSLRVEQYF. CDR3 DNA sequence: TGTGCCAGCAGTCTGAGGGTCGAGCAGTACTTC. Full variable domain (rest looked up from reference TRBV2 and TRBJ2-7): EPEVTQTPSHQVTQMGQEVILRCVPISNHLYFYWYRQILGQKVEFLVSFYNNEISEKSEIFDDQFSVERPDGSNFTLKIRSTKLEDSAMYFCASSLRVEQYFGPGTRLTVT.

The chain uses TRBV2 and TRBJ2-3, with 12 bases matching TRBD2. CDR1 is SNHLY, CDR2 FYNNEI, per germline. This CDR3 spans 16 amino acids. Trimming cost V 8 bases and J 0 bases; bases outside gene matches: 6. Here the CDR3 reads CASLTGTSGSTDTQYF. The CDR3 DNA is TGTGCCAGCCTTACCGGGACTAGCGGGAGCACAGATACGCAGTATTTT.

Here the CDR3 DNA reads TGTGCCAGCAGCCCAATAGCGGGGGGGGTCCCAGATACGCAGTATTTT. Translated, it gives CASSPIAGGVPDTQYF. The chain recombines TRBV7-2 with TRBJ2-3, with TRBD2 identical over 11 bases. The CDR3 runs 16 residues. Germline loops: CDR1 SGHTA, CDR2 FQGNSA. Unmatched junction bases numbered 8, after V lost 5 bases and J lost 4 bases.

The chain uses TRBV4-3 and TRBJ1-4; 7 bases are shared with TRBD1. This CDR3 spans 15 amino acids. Trimming cost V 3 bases and J 7 bases; bases outside gene matches: 8. Germline V CDR1 and CDR2: LGHNA, YSLEER. The CDR3 DNA is TGCGCCAGCAGCCAGAACAGGGGAGAGGGTGAAAAACTGTTTTTT. Translated, it gives CASSQNRGEGEKLFF.

The table lists this clone with a count of one. The chain couples TRBV2 to TRBJ1-1, with 8 nucleotides matching TRBD1. V lost 3 bases to trimming and J lost 11 bases; unmatched junction nucleotides: 8. CDR1 is SNHLY and CDR2 is FYNNEI in the germline V gene. This CDR3 is built from 13 residues. CDR3 nucleotide sequence: TGTGCCAGCAGTGAGGACAGGGAACGTTACGCTTTCTTT. As protein: CASSEDRERYAFF.

CDR3 loop: CAWGGQANTGELFF. The CDR3 region has the DNA TGTGCCTGGGGTGGACAGGCGAACACCGGGGAGCTGTTTTTT. J is TRBJ2-2 and V is TRBV30; 7 nucleotides agree with TRBD1. The trim removed 5 bases at V and 0 bases at J, leaving 3 bases unmatched. CDR3 length equals 14 residues. CDR1 GTSNPN and CDR2 SVGIG come from the germline V gene (reference sequence). The full variable domain, in which reference TRBV30 and TRBJ2-2 provide the parts outside the CDR3, is SQTIHQWPATLVQPVGSPLSLECTVEGTSNPNLYWYRQAAGRGLQLLFYSVGIGQISSEVPQNLSASRPQDRQFILSSKKLLLSDSGFYLCAWGGQANTGELFFGEGSRLTVL.

The genes are TRBV18 and TRBJ1-1; 9 nucleotides align to TRBD1. The length of the CDR3 is 14 residues. Looked up from germline, CDR1 is KGHSH and CDR2 is LQKENI. V lost 3 bases and J lost 7; bases outside the gene matches: 6. In DNA form, the CDR3 reads TGTGCCAGCTCACCTGACAGGGGGGAAGTTGAAGCTTTCTTT. It codes for CASSPDRGEVEAFF.

This clone was observed a single time. J is TRBJ1-5 and V is TRBV7-2; D unclear. CDR3 length: 16 amino acids. V was shortened by 1 base and J by 6 bases, with 16 bases between the two germline ends. The V gene's germline CDR1 is SGHTA and CDR2 FQGNSA. As DNA, the CDR3 is TGTGCCAGCAGCTTAGTTCTGGCAGTCGGAACTCAGCCCCAGCATTTT. Amino acids: CASSLVLAVGTQPQHF.

The V and J genes are TRBV10-3 and TRBJ1-5, with TRBD1 matching over 7 bases. The CDR3 sequence is 13 residues long. V was clipped by 4 bases and J by 7 bases; unmatched bases: 4. CDR1 ENHRY and CDR2 SYGVKD come from the germline V gene. CDR3 coding DNA: TGTGCCATCAGTGGACAGGGTGAACAGCCCCAGCATTTT. This encodes CAISGQGEQPQHF.

As concerns this clone: Other DNA sequences within the sample encode an identical CDR3. The chain carries TRBV15 and TRBJ2-2, with unresolved D. Germline CDR1 reads LNHNV; CDR2 reads YYDKDF (reference sequence). Trimming cost V 0 bases and J 4 bases, with 6 bases left between them. The length of the CDR3 is 14 residues. The CDR3 protein is CATSRDLSTGELFF. For the CDR3, the DNA is TGTGCCACCAGCAGAGATCTATCCACCGGGGAGCTGTTTTTT.

This chain connects TRBV6-1 to TRBJ2-7, with unresolved D. Germline V gene data show CDR1 as MNHNS and CDR2 as SASEGT. V gave up 3 bases and J gave up 2 bases, with 5 bases separating them. This CDR3 region has 12 residues. The CDR3 DNA reads TGTGCCAGCAGTGATTGGCCCTACGAGCAGTACTTC. Amino acids: CASSDWPYEQYF.

This clone was recorded only once. The rearrangement joins TRBV19 to TRBJ2-5; 7 bases map to TRBD2. This CDR3 has 12 amino acids. The germline V gene has CDR1 LNHDA and CDR2 SQIVND (reference sequence). Trimming cost V 4 bases and J 4 bases; bases outside gene matches: 0. The CDR3 region is CASSRTRETQYF. The CDR3 region has the DNA TGTGCCAGTAGTAGGACTAGAGAGACCCAGTACTTC.

The gene calls are TRBV29-1 and TRBJ1-2; D perhaps matches TRBD1 (6 bases). The CDR3 is made up of 12 amino acids. Trimming removed 0 bases at V and 8 bases at J, with 10 bases between. CDR1 and CDR2 from the germline V gene are SQVTM and ANQGSEA. The CDR3 DNA follows: TGCAGCGTTGAAGAAGTAGGGGGAGGCTACACCTTC. Encoded protein: CSVEEVGGGYTF.

This rearrangement joins TRBV2 to TRBJ2-3, with 9 bases that match TRBD1. The CDR3 length is 15 residues. Germline CDR1 SNHLY, CDR2 FYNNEI. Trimming took 6 bases from V and 4 from J; bases not matched to a gene: 8. The CDR3 reads CASRVRTGAADTQYF. The CDR3 bases are TGTGCCAGCAGGGTTCGGACAGGGGCAGCAGATACGCAGTATTTT.